One sample yielded the 25 T cell receptor beta chains listed below, sequenced in a study of persistence of HIV-infected CD4 T cells. This was the immunoSEQ version 4 assay in survey mode. TCRdb's table, derived via immunoSEQ multiplex PCR, lists solely in-frame clones and lacks some. The repertoire holds fewer than 30,000 clones, around 82% seen once, with approximately 5% in the top ten. Their target antigens are unknown. Cells were stimulated with CMV-infected fibroblast lysates at about 9.4 ug/mL. Sorted nonresponding memory CD4+ T cells were CD40L-negative, CD69-negative, CD45RO-high. Source: CD4+ T cells sorted from PBMCs after roughly 19-hour stimulation, taken from a patient who received antiretroviral therapy. Every receptor here comes from an adult man with HIV who was CMV-seropositive.

V is TRBV9 and J is TRBJ1-4; the D gene is possibly TRBD1 (5 bases). The length of the CDR3 is 16 residues. Germline V gives CDR1 SGDLS, CDR2 YYNGEE. Trimming removed 3 bases from V and 8 bases from J, with 20 bases in between. This CDR3 is CASSAMQGLGSEKLFF. CDR3 sequence (DNA): TGTGCCAGCAGCGCAATGCAGGGCTTAGGGTCAGAAAAACTGTTTTTT.

This sequence joins TRBV18 and TRBJ1-1; no reliable D call. The CDR3 consists of 13 residues. Per the germline V gene, CDR1 is KGHSH and CDR2 is LQKENI. V was pared by 3 bases and J by 1 base, with 6 bases between. CDR3 protein: CASSPAQNTEAFF. The CDR3 DNA follows: TGTGCCAGCTCACCCGCACAGAACACTGAAGCTTTCTTT.

In this sample, this clone turned up once. The V gene is TRBV28, the J gene TRBJ1-2; TRBD1 aligns across 8 bases. The CDR3 runs 15 residues. The germline V gene encodes CDR1 MDHEN and CDR2 SYDVKM. After removal of 5 bases from V and 6 bases from J, the junction contained 11 bases not matched to a gene. The CDR3 reads CASSLPRTGKNGYTF. The CDR3 bases are TGTGCCAGCAGTCTCCCCCGGACAGGGAAAAATGGCTACACCTTC.

The chain uses TRBV10-1 and TRBJ1-1, with D hard to call. The CDR3 is made up of 12 amino acids. Trimming pared 3 bases from V and 1 base from J, leaving 3 bases between. Germline lookup yields CDR1 WNHNN and CDR2 SYGVQD (reference sequence). The DNA for the CDR3 is TGCGCCAGCAGTGACCCGAACACTGAAGCTTTCTTT. This gives the protein CASSDPNTEAFF.

The J gene is TRBJ1-4, the V gene TRBV5-4; 9 nucleotides agree with TRBD1. This CDR3 contains 13 residues. V gave up 4 bases and J gave up 11 bases; unmatched junction bases: 6. Germline V gives CDR1 SGHNT, CDR2 YYREEE (reference sequence). The CDR3 is CASSRGTGNKLFF. The CDR3 DNA is TGTGCCAGCAGCCGAGGGACAGGGAATAAACTGTTTTTT.

V usage is TRBV28 and J usage is TRBJ1-4; TRBD1 matches 9 bases. Germline V gene data show CDR1 as MDHEN and CDR2 as SYDVKM. Germline trimming cut 6 bases from V and 6 bases from J; bases unmatched to any gene: 2. This CDR3 spans 13 amino acids. In DNA form, the CDR3 reads TGTGCCAGCAGACAGGGGGCGGATGAAAAACTGTTTTTT. It encodes CASRQGADEKLFF.

In DNA form, the CDR3 reads TGTGCCAGCAGTTCCGTTTCTCTAGAGCAGTACTTC. It yields the protein CASSSVSLEQYF. The chain recombines TRBV12-3 or TRBV12-4 with TRBJ2-7, with unresolved D. The V end lost 4 bases, the J end lost 7 bases, and 11 bases lay between the germline ends. The CDR3 has 12 amino acids.

The rearrangement links TRBV10-1 to TRBJ2-4; D is unresolved. CDR1 and CDR2 from the germline V gene are WNHNN and SYGVQD (reference sequence). The CDR3 loop spans 16 amino acids. The V end was cut by 6 bases, the J end by 0 bases, with 15 bases between. The CDR3 region is CASRRKRTLAKNIQYF. The CDR3, as DNA: TGCGCCAGCAGGAGGAAACGGACGTTAGCCAAAAACATTCAGTACTTC.

The chain recombines TRBV27 with TRBJ1-6; D is uncertain. Trimming stripped 3 bases from V and 9 bases from J, with 9 bases between. From germline, CDR1 is MNHEY and CDR2 SMNVEV (reference sequence). The CDR3 extends over 13 amino acids. CDR3 residues: CASSLEVGSPLHF. The DNA of the CDR3 is TGTGCCAGCAGTTTGGAGGTGGGTTCACCCCTCCACTTT.

The CDR3 is CASSPNGVYGYTF. For the CDR3, the DNA is TGTGCCAGCAGCCCTAACGGGGTCTATGGCTACACCTTC. This rearrangement joins TRBV7-8 to TRBJ1-2; D not resolved. In germline, CDR1 is SGHVS, CDR2 FQNEAQ. The ends were cut back, 5 bases at V and 4 bases at J, with 11 bases in the middle. This CDR3 contains 13 residues.

This clone has just one count. V usage is TRBV7-3 and J usage is TRBJ2-1; 10 bases are a match to TRBD2. Germline V gene data show CDR1 as SGHTA and CDR2 as FQGTGA. CDR3 size: 19 residues. Trimming cost V 2 bases and J 7 bases; bases outside gene matches: 17. DNA of the CDR3: TGTGCCAGCAGCTTATGGCCCCCCGGGAGTAGCGGGGGGCAGAATGAGCAGTTCTTC. It is translated as CASSLWPPGSSGGQNEQFF.

This chain links TRBV20-1 with TRBJ2-3; 11 bases match TRBD2. CDR1 and CDR2 from the germline V gene are DFQATT and SNEGSKA (reference sequence). V dropped 3 bases and J dropped 4; count of bases not matched to a gene: 9. CDR3 length: 16 residues. The CDR3 sequence is CSASLAGGPGADTQYF. DNA for the CDR3: TGCAGTGCTAGTTTAGCGGGGGGGCCGGGGGCAGATACGCAGTATTTT.

The gene calls are TRBV28 and TRBJ1-2; maybe TRBD1 (6 bases). V lost 5 bases, J lost 3 bases, and 13 bases lay in between. The germline V gene encodes CDR1 MDHEN and CDR2 SYDVKM. CDR3 length: 14 amino acids. The CDR3 spells CASSPPTGYYGYTF. In DNA form, the CDR3 reads TGTGCCAGCAGTCCACCGACAGGTTACTATGGCTACACCTTC.

The chain carries TRBV28 and TRBJ2-7; 7 positions agree with TRBD1. J was trimmed by 4 bases and V by 6 bases; bases with no gene match: 6. The germline V gene encodes CDR1 MDHEN and CDR2 SYDVKM. CDR3 size: 13 residues. The CDR3: CASSPSTGYEQYF. In DNA form, the CDR3 reads TGTGCCAGCAGCCCCTCGACAGGGTACGAGCAGTACTTC.

This chain links TRBV7-2 with TRBJ2-2, with D perhaps TRBD1 (6 bases). Per germline, CDR1 SGHTA and CDR2 FQGNSA. The length of the CDR3 is 14 residues. Between the trimmed V and J ends, which lost 3 bases and 6 bases, there was a span of 11 bases. The CDR3 is CASSFSSGAGELFF. CDR3 DNA sequence: TGTGCCAGCAGCTTTTCTTCAGGGGCCGGGGAGCTGTTTTTT. Based on the CDR3 plus reference TRBV7-2 and TRBJ2-2, the full variable domain is GAGVSQSPSNKVTEKGKDVELRCDPISGHTALYWYRQSLGQGLEFLIYFQGNSAPDKSGLPSDRFSAERTGGSVSTLTIQRTQQEDSAVYLCASSFSSGAGELFFGEGSRLTVL.

This clone was counted once. The J gene is TRBJ2-1, the V gene TRBV18; TRBD1 or TRBD2 may be the D gene (7 bases each). Between the trimmed V and J ends, which lost 6 bases and 6 bases, there was a span of 12 bases. Germline V gene sequence: CDR1 KGHSH, CDR2 LQKENI. The CDR3 is 13 residues long. The DNA of the CDR3 is TGTGCCAGCTCTCAGGGGGAGGGCAATGAGCAGTTCTTC. Its protein product is CASSQGEGNEQFF.

J is TRBJ2-2 and V is TRBV5-1; TRBD1 matches 9 bases. V gave up 5 bases and J gave up 5 bases; unmatched junction bases: 4. The CDR3 is 14 residues long. Germline CDR1 is SGHRS and CDR2 is YFSETQ. CDR3 sequence: CASSPGTGTGELFF. CDR3 bases: TGCGCCAGCAGTCCCGGGACAGGGACCGGGGAGCTGTTTTTT.

The chain is built from TRBV2 and TRBJ1-6; 7 bases align to TRBD1. From germline, CDR1 is SNHLY and CDR2 FYNNEI. V shed 7 bases, J shed 10 bases, and the junction held 7 bases outside the gene matches. The CDR3 length is 13 residues. This CDR3 reads CASTDRERSPLHF. The CDR3 DNA is TGTGCCAGCACCGACAGGGAAAGGTCACCCCTCCACTTT.

The rearrangement uses TRBV10-1 and TRBJ2-2; D is unresolved. The CDR3 totals 14 residues. Looked up from germline, CDR1 is WNHNN and CDR2 is SYGVQD (reference sequence). Trimming stripped 2 bases from V and 2 bases from J, with 6 bases between. The chain's CDR3 is CASSENLNTGELFF. In nucleotides, the CDR3 is TGCGCCAGCAGTGAGAATTTAAACACCGGGGAGCTGTTTTTT.

This sequence joins TRBV19 and TRBJ1-2; weak D call: TRBD1 (5 bases). From germline, CDR1 is LNHDA and CDR2 SQIVND (reference sequence). Trimming left V 4 bases short and J 4 bases short, with 10 bases between. The CDR3 has 13 amino acids. Here the CDR3 reads CASSRPDSYGYTF. In DNA form, the CDR3 reads TGTGCCAGTAGTAGGCCTGACAGCTATGGCTACACCTTC.

This chain links TRBV6-5 with TRBJ1-1, with a weak D call TRBD1 (5 bases). This CDR3 has 14 residues. Germline CDR1 and CDR2: MNHEY and SVGAGI. V was trimmed by 1 base and J by 3 bases, leaving 9 bases between them. The CDR3 region is CASSYFGGDTEAFF. CDR3 sequence (DNA): TGTGCCAGCAGTTACTTTGGGGGTGACACTGAAGCTTTCTTT.

The J gene is TRBJ1-3, the V gene TRBV5-1; no clear D gene. The CDR3 totals 15 residues. Germline V gene sequence: CDR1 SGHRS, CDR2 YFSETQ. The V end lost 0 bases, the J end lost 2 bases, and 9 bases lay between the germline ends. As DNA, the CDR3 is TGCGCCAGCAGCTTGGGTTCGGGGACTGGAAACACCATATATTTT. This codes for CASSLGSGTGNTIYF.

V usage is TRBV5-3 and J usage is TRBJ1-6; unclear D gene. TRBV5-3 is identified as an open reading frame with a role that is uncertain. The CDR3 has 14 residues. V gave up 0 bases and J gave up 11 bases, with 12 bases separating them. In DNA, the CDR3 is TGTGCCAGAAGCTTGGCGAGCCCCGACCCACCCCTCCACTTT. It translates to CARSLASPDPPLHF.

The chain joins TRBV11-3 to TRBJ1-6; D is undetermined. The CDR3 spans 13 residues. Germline V gives CDR1 SGHNT, CDR2 YENEEA. V shed 5 bases and J shed 11 bases, with 13 bases lying between them. In DNA, the CDR3 is TGTGCCAGCAGCCCGAAGTGGGGAGCACCCCTCCACTTT. Its translation is CASSPKWGAPLHF.

The chain is built from TRBV19 and TRBJ2-3; a weak D match, TRBD1 (6 bases). V lost 5 bases and J 0 bases, leaving 18 bases between the germline ends. CDR3 size: 17 residues. The germline gives CDR1 LNHDA, CDR2 SQIVND (reference sequence). The DNA for the CDR3 is TGTGCCAGTAGTGCAGACGCAGGGGCAACTAGCACAGATACGCAGTATTTT. Residues: CASSADAGATSTDTQYF.